This passage covers 11 T cell receptor beta chains from one sample sequenced in a study of OX40 agonist ivuxolimab in advanced cancers. This table comes from immunoSEQ multiplex PCR, and its TCRdb copy is limited to in-frame clones, with some not included. Of about 80,000 clones in the sample, approximately 84% were seen once. Sample: CD4+ or CD8+ T cells sorted from blood, taken in a trial of the OX40 agonist ivuxolimab. Every receptor here comes from an adult with an advanced solid tumor such as melanoma, head and neck, liver or kidney cancer.

The chain employs TRBV5-1 and TRBJ1-6; maybe TRBD1 (6 bases). Germline assignment: CDR1 SGHRS and CDR2 YFSETQ. Trimming pared 1 base from V and 7 bases from J, leaving 12 bases between. The CDR3 totals 15 residues. The chain's CDR3 is CASSLKQGGNSPLHF. The CDR3 coding sequence is TGCGCCAGCAGCTTGAAACAGGGTGGCAATTCACCCCTCCACTTT.

The chain uses TRBV7-6 and TRBJ2-4; the D gene could be TRBD1 or TRBD2 (5 bases each). The germline gives CDR1 SGHVS, CDR2 FNYEAQ. With 5 bases removed from V and 9 bases from J, the gap between germline ends came to 20 bases. The CDR3 has 15 residues. The CDR3 is CASSDSRGRSGIQYF. In DNA, the CDR3 is TGTGCCAGCAGCGATAGTCGGGGCCGTTCGGGCATTCAGTACTTC.

The V and J genes are TRBV5-6 and TRBJ2-7; D remains unclear. This CDR3 region has 15 residues. V gave up 7 bases and J gave up 1 base, with 18 bases separating them. Germline V lookup: CDR1 SGHDT, CDR2 YYEEEE. For the CDR3, the DNA is TGTGCCAGCGTCTCCATGGAACATCCGTCCTACGAGCAGTACTTC. Residues: CASVSMEHPSYEQYF.

The chain is built from TRBV4-3 and TRBJ2-3; possibly TRBD2 for D (5 bases). The CDR3 is 16 amino acids. Trimming shortened V by 0 bases and J by 0 bases, and 10 bases separated the two germline ends. Germline CDR1 is LGHNA and CDR2 is YSLEER. For the CDR3, the DNA is TGCGCCAGCAGCCAAGATTGGACTTCAAGCACAGATACGCAGTATTTT. It encodes CASSQDWTSSTDTQYF.

The V call is TRBV28, the J call TRBJ2-2; 8 bases line up with TRBD2. The CDR3 runs to 19 residues. Per the germline V gene, CDR1 is MDHEN and CDR2 is SYDVKM. V shed 7 bases and J 6 bases; nucleotides not matched to a gene: 22. The CDR3 protein is CASTSLPGLGSGIAGELFF. CDR3 coding DNA: TGTGCCAGCACCTCACTCCCGGGACTAGGCTCGGGAATCGCCGGGGAGCTGTTTTTT.

A note on this clone: At one end, the junction sequence differs from germline, possibly due to a read error. The rearrangement joins TRBV2 to TRBJ1-2; no reliable D call. The CDR3 extends over 15 amino acids. Germline CDR1 SNHLY, CDR2 FYNNEI. For the CDR3, the DNA is TGTGCCAGCAATGAAGAAAGTGGGTACGGGGATGGCTACACCTTC. The encoded protein is CASNEESGYGDGYTF.

This sequence joins TRBV27 and TRBJ2-5; 12 bases map to TRBD2. The trim removed 3 bases at V and 5 bases at J, leaving 7 bases unmatched. The CDR3 is 16 residues long. The germline V gene has CDR1 MNHEY and CDR2 SMNVEV (reference sequence). CDR3 amino acids: CASSFRASGGEETQYF. CDR3 DNA: TGTGCCAGCAGTTTTAGAGCTAGCGGGGGGGAGGAGACCCAGTACTTC.

The chain has TRBV28 and TRBJ1-1; D is undetermined. Germline V lookup: CDR1 MDHEN, CDR2 SYDVKM. This CDR3 region has 11 residues. The DNA for the CDR3 is TGTGTCACGGCTCACGGCGCTGAAGCTTTCTTT. Translating gives CVTAHGAEAFF.

This chain connects TRBV29-1 to TRBJ2-1, with 8 bases fitting TRBD1. With 7 bases clipped from V and 8 bases from J, the junction kept 10 bases outside the gene matches. This CDR3 has 13 amino acids. In germline, CDR1 is SQVTM, CDR2 ANQGSEA. In DNA form, the CDR3 reads TGCAGCGGGTCGACAGGGGTGGGCGATGAGCAGTTCTTC. Amino acid sequence: CSGSTGVGDEQFF.

There are a few counts of this clone. The chain carries TRBV5-4 and TRBJ2-7; D possibly corresponds to TRBD2 (6 bases). Looked up from germline, CDR1 is SGHNT and CDR2 is YYREEE (reference sequence). This CDR3 has 12 amino acids. Trimming cost V 4 bases and J 3 bases, with 8 bases left between them. CDR3 region: CASSPRGYEQYF. DNA for the CDR3: TGTGCCAGCAGCCCGCGGGGCTACGAGCAGTACTTC.

The chain combines TRBV7-9 with TRBJ1-1; D unclear. From germline, CDR1 is SEHNR and CDR2 FQNEAQ (reference sequence). Trimming left V 2 bases short and J 0 bases short, with 7 bases between. The CDR3 covers 14 residues. The CDR3 here is CASSLPDLNTEAFF. The CDR3 coding sequence is TGTGCCAGCAGCTTACCGGACTTGAACACTGAAGCTTTCTTT.